A single T cell receptor beta chain is shown here with its context. Trimming removed 3 bases at V and 4 bases at J, with 16 bases between. CDR3 length: 16 residues. Per the germline V gene, CDR1 is LNHDA and CDR2 is SQIVND (reference sequence). Exclusion of a patient followed from autoimmune disease history or systemic immunosuppression. This table comes from immunoSEQ multiplex PCR, and its TCRdb copy is limited to in-frame clones, with some not included. The sample yields more than 65,000 clones, over 80% seen once. The data are from a study of OX40 agonist ivuxolimab in advanced cancers. The material sequenced was CD4+ or CD8+ T cells sorted from blood, taken in a trial of the OX40 agonist ivuxolimab. The origin of this receptor is an adult with an advanced solid tumor such as melanoma, head and neck, liver or kidney cancer. The chain uses TRBV19 and TRBJ1-3, with a possible D match to TRBD1 (5 bases). The CDR3 spells CASSIGQGQPGNTIYF. DNA of the CDR3: TGTGCCAGTAGTATTGGTCAGGGCCAGCCCGGAAACACCATATATTTT.